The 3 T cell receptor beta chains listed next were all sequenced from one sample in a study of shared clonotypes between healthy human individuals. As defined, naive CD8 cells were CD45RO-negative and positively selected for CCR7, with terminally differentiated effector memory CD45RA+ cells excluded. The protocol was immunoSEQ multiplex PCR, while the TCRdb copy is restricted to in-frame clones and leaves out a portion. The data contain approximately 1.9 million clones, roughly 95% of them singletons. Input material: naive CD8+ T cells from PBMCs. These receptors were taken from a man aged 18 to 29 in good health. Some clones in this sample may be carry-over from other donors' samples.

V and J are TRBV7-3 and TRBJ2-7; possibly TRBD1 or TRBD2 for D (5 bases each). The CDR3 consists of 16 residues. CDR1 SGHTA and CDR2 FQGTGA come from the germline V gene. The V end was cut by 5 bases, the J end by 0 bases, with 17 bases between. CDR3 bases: TGTGCCAGCAGCGCCCGCCCAGGGACCAGCTCCTACGAGCAGTACTTC. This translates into CASSARPGTSSYEQYF.

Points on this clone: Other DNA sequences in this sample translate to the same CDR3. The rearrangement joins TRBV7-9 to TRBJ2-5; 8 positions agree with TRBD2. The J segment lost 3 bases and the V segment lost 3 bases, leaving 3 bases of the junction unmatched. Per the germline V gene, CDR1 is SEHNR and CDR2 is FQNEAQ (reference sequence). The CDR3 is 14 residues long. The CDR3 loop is CASSLGGGKETQYF. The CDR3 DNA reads TGTGCCAGCAGCTTGGGCGGGGGGAAAGAGACCCAGTACTTC.

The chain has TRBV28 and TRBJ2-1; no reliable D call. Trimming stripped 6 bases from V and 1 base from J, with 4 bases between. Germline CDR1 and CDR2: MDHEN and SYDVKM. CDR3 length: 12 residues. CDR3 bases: TGTGCCAGCAGCACATCCTACAATGAGCAGTTCTTC. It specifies CASSTSYNEQFF.